The 16 T cell receptor beta chains below come from one sample, sequenced in a study of shared clonotypes between healthy human individuals. Repertoires were generated with immunoSEQ multiplex PCR, while TCRdb's copy carries only in-frame clones and drops some. The sample lists fewer than 3 million clones, under 95% occurring once. The sequencing input was naive CD4+ T cells from PBMCs. Subset denoted: CD45RA+ positively selected. These receptor sequences come from a young man in good health. Some clones in this sample may be carry-over from other donors' samples.

This clone was observed a single time. The chain is built from TRBV11-2 and TRBJ2-1, with D possibly matching TRBD2 (6 bases). CDR1 and CDR2 (germline): SGHAT, FQNNGV. V lost 1 base and J lost 7, with 14 bases in between. The CDR3 spans 15 residues. The CDR3 here is CASSLAPGTQNEQFF. The CDR3 region has the DNA TGTGCCAGCAGCTTAGCACCCGGGACTCAAAATGAGCAGTTCTTC.

J is TRBJ1-2 and V is TRBV28; 9 nucleotides agree with TRBD1. The CDR3 is 15 residues long. In germline, CDR1 is MDHEN, CDR2 SYDVKM. V was pared by 1 base and J by 8 bases, with 8 bases of the junction left unmatched. Here the CDR3 reads CASSLFRDRVGGYTF. CDR3 DNA: TGTGCCAGCAGTTTATTCCGGGACAGGGTTGGGGGCTACACCTTC.

The chain employs TRBV5-1 and TRBJ1-1; 10 positions match TRBD1. Germline V lookup: CDR1 SGHRS, CDR2 YFSETQ. The CDR3 runs 14 residues. Trimming removed 3 bases from V and 5 bases from J; junction bases left unmatched: 4. The CDR3 protein is CASSSGQGKTEAFF. The DNA for the CDR3 is TGCGCCAGCAGCTCGGGACAGGGGAAGACTGAAGCTTTCTTT.

The chain joins TRBV19 to TRBJ2-2; TRBD1 matches at 7 bases. The CDR3 loop spans 16 amino acids. Germline trimming cut 4 bases from V and 2 bases from J; bases unmatched to any gene: 7. Germline lookup yields CDR1 LNHDA and CDR2 SQIVND (reference sequence). The DNA of the CDR3 is TGTGCCAGTAGTACGAGGGGACAGCGCAACACCGGGGAGCTGTTTTTT. This translates into CASSTRGQRNTGELFF.

This clone appeared a single time. V gene TRBV19 combines with J gene TRBJ1-1; D is uncertain. From germline, CDR1 is LNHDA and CDR2 SQIVND (reference sequence). V was pared by 9 bases and J by 2 bases, with 19 bases between. This CDR3 region has 15 residues. The CDR3 loop is CASTPLRVGNTEAFF. CDR3 coding DNA: TGTGCCAGCACCCCTCTCCGGGTGGGTAACACTGAAGCTTTCTTT.

A note on this clone: Other DNA variants within this sample encode the same CDR3. This chain connects TRBV5-1 to TRBJ1-4, with a weak D call TRBD1 (5 bases). The germline CDR1 and CDR2 sequences are SGHRS and YFSETQ. The CDR3 is 14 amino acids. The ends were cut back, 4 bases at V and 2 bases at J, with 9 bases in the middle. CDR3 DNA: TGCGCCAGCAGCCCCCAGGGTACTAATGAAAAACTGTTTTTT. It codes for CASSPQGTNEKLFF.

This clone was seen many times. In the same sample, other DNA sequences code for this CDR3. V and J are TRBV5-1 and TRBJ2-5; D not resolved. The V end lost 0 bases, the J end lost 3 bases, and 0 bases lay between the germline ends. This CDR3 has 11 residues. Germline CDR1 SGHRS, CDR2 YFSETQ. The CDR3 reads CASSLEETQYF. The CDR3, as DNA: TGCGCCAGCAGCTTGGAAGAGACCCAGTACTTC.

This clone was seen only a few times. A read error may produce the germline difference seen at one junction end. The genes are TRBV5-1 and TRBJ1-1, with D tentatively TRBD1 (5 bases). CDR1 SGHRS and CDR2 YFSETQ come from the germline V gene. The CDR3 has 15 amino acids. The CDR3 here is CASSLARWGNAEAFF. The CDR3 DNA follows: TGCGCCAGCAGCTTGGCAAGGTGGGGGAACGCTGAAGCTTTCTTT.

Notes on this clone: The same CDR3 is also encoded by other DNA sequences in this sample. The chain has TRBV25-1 and TRBJ2-7; D perhaps matches TRBD1 (6 bases). The CDR3 loop spans 12 amino acids. V was pared by 4 bases and J by 2 bases, with 6 bases between. Germline CDR1 reads MGHDK; CDR2 reads SYGVNS. The CDR3 coding sequence is TGTGCCAGCAGTGGGGGGCCCTACGAGCAGTACTTC. It codes for CASSGGPYEQYF.

The rearrangement joins TRBV5-1 to TRBJ2-3, with TRBD2 matching over 7 bases. J lost 6 bases, V lost 7 bases, and 2 bases had no gene match. Germline V gene lookup returns CDR1 SGHRS and CDR2 YFSETQ. The CDR3 is 11 residues long. Here the CDR3 DNA reads TGCGCCAGCGGGGACTATGATACGCAGTATTTT. Translating gives CASGDYDTQYF.

This clone appeared once. The gene calls are TRBV7-6 and TRBJ2-7; 8 nucleotides line up with TRBD2. The V gene end was trimmed by 1 base and the J gene end by 5 bases; junction bases not matched to a gene: 7. Germline V CDR1 and CDR2: SGHVS, FNYEAQ. The CDR3 has 15 amino acids. CDR3 in amino acids: CASSLVISGRHEQYF. CDR3 coding DNA: TGTGCCAGCAGCTTAGTCATCAGCGGGAGACACGAGCAGTACTTC.

The genes are TRBV4-2 and TRBJ1-1; D perhaps matches TRBD1 (5 bases). This CDR3 comprises 15 residues. Germline V gene sequence: CDR1 LGHNA, CDR2 YNFKEQ. V was pared by 4 bases and J by 9 bases, with 21 bases between. This CDR3 is CASSREFRDPTQAFF. In DNA, the CDR3 is TGTGCCAGCAGCCGAGAATTCCGGGACCCTACTCAAGCTTTCTTT.

V is TRBV4-2 and J is TRBJ2-5, with 11 bases matching TRBD2. V lost 4 bases and J lost 4; bases outside the gene matches: 8. Germline values: CDR1 LGHNA, CDR2 YNFKEQ. This CDR3 is built from 16 residues. The CDR3 loop is CASSPRLAGIGETQYF. The CDR3, as DNA: TGTGCCAGCAGCCCGAGACTAGCGGGAATAGGAGAGACCCAGTACTTC.

The chain carries TRBV30 and TRBJ2-7; D gene ambiguous. Trimming stripped 1 base from V and 5 bases from J, with 12 bases between. The CDR3 sequence is 13 residues long. The germline CDR1 and CDR2 sequences are GTSNPN and SVGIG (reference sequence). The DNA of the CDR3 is TGTGCCTGGAGTGAGGGTTTACTGGACGAGCAGTACTTC. Translated: CAWSEGLLDEQYF. Full variable domain (rest looked up from reference TRBV30 and TRBJ2-7): SQTIHQWPATLVQPVGSPLSLECTVEGTSNPNLYWYRQAAGRGLQLLFYSVGIGQISSEVPQNLSASRPQDRQFILSSKKLLLSDSGFYLCAWSEGLLDEQYFGPGTRLTVT.

Points on this clone: The sample has other DNA sequences that encode this CDR3 too. The V gene is TRBV5-6, the J gene TRBJ1-5; D not resolved. Trimming took off 0 bases at V and 1 base at J, with 8 bases between the two ends. The length of the CDR3 is 15 residues. The germline V gene has CDR1 SGHDT and CDR2 YYEEEE. CDR3 sequence: CASSLGPHSNQPQHF. CDR3 in DNA: TGTGCCAGCAGCTTGGGCCCCCACAGCAATCAGCCCCAGCATTTT.

The chain carries TRBV6-6 and TRBJ2-1; TRBD1 matches 9 bases. This CDR3 has 11 amino acids. The ends lost 6 bases at V and 15 bases at J; junction bases unmatched: 6. In germline, CDR1 is MNHNY, CDR2 SVGAGI (reference sequence). The CDR3 bases are TGTGCCAGCAGCCCGGGACAGGGTGGGTTCTTC. It is translated as CASSPGQGGFF.